This TCR beta chain comes out of a study of shared clonotypes between healthy human individuals. Profiling relied on immunoSEQ multiplex PCR, and the TCRdb table lists in-frame clones only, not all of them. Altogether approximately 1.4 million clones are present, approximately 98% being singletons, with the ten largest covering roughly 0.42%. The study, taken as a whole, reports: Expectations were that clonotype sharing among donors would be affected by sequencing depth. Generally, estimated richness proved larger in naive subsets than it did in memory subsets. The genetic and exposure-history diversity represented was limited by few donors.

CDR1 is GTSNPN, CDR2 SVGIG, per germline (reference sequence). This CDR3 comprises 13 residues. Between the trimmed V and J ends, which lost 0 bases and 13 bases, there was a span of 18 bases. Concerning this clone itself: Antigen specificity is unknown.

This receptor was obtained from a young man in good health. The gene calls are TRBV30 and TRBJ1-2; tentatively, D is TRBD1 (6 bases). Sequences were obtained from naive CD4+ T cells sorted from blood. Subset noted: CD45RA+ positively selected. The DNA of the CDR3 is TGTGCCTGGAGTGTTATAAGTGGAGGGGGATCCACCTTC. This sequence encodes CAWSVISGGGSTF.